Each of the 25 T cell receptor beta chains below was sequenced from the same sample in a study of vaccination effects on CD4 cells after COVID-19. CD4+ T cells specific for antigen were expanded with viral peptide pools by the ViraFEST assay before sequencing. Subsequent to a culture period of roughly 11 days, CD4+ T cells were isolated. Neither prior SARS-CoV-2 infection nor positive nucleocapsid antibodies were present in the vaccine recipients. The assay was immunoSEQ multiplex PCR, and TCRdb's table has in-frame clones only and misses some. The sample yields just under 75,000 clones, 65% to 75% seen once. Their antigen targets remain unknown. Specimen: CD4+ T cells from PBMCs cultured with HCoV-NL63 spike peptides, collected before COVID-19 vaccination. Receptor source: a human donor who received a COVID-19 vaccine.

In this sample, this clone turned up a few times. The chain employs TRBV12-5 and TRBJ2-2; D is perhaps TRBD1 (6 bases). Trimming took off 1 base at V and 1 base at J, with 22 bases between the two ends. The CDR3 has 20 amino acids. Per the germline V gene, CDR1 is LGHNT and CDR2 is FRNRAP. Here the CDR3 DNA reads TGTGCTAGTGGTTTGGCGACCCCCCCGGGACACCTATTGAACACCGGGGAGCTGTTTTTT. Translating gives CASGLATPPGHLLNTGELFF.

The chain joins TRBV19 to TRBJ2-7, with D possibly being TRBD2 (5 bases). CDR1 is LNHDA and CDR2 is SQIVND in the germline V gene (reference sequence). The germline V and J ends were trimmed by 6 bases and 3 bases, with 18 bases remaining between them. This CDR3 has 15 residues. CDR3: CASRSPREIYYEQYV. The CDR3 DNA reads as TGTGCCAGTAGGTCGCCCCGGGAAATATACTACGAGCAGTACGTC.

CDR3 sequence reads: CASGLGPLNTEAFF. In DNA form, the CDR3 reads TGTGCTAGTGGTTTGGGACCGCTGAACACTGAAGCTTTCTTT. The J gene is TRBJ1-1, the V gene TRBV12-5; D ambiguous. CDR1 and CDR2 (germline): LGHNT, FRNRAP. This CDR3 spans 14 amino acids. V was pared by 1 base and J by 0 bases, with 6 bases between. Filled out from reference TRBV12-5 and TRBJ1-1, the complete variable domain reads DARVTQTPRHKVTEMGQEVTMRCQPILGHNTVFWYRQTMMQGLELLAYFRNRAPLDDSGMPKDRFSAEMPDATLATLKIQPSEPRDSAVYFCASGLGPLNTEAFFGQGTRLTVV.

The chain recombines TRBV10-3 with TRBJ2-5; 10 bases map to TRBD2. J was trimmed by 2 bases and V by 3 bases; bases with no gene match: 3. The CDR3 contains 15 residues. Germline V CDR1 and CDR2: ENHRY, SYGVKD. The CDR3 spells CAISEPGLAQETQYF. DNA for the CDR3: TGTGCCATCAGTGAACCGGGACTAGCGCAAGAGACCCAGTACTTC.

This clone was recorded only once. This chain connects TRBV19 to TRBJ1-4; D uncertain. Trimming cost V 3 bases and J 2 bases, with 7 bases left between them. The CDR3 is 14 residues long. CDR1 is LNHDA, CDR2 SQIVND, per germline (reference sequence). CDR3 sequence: CASSIFQTNEKLFF. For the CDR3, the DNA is TGTGCCAGTAGTATTTTCCAGACTAATGAAAAACTGTTTTTT.

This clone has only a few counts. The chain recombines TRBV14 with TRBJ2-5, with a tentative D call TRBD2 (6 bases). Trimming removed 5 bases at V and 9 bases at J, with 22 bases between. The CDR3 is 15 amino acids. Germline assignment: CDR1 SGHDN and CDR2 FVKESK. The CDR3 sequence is CASSKLSGLTSPQYF. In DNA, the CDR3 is TGTGCCAGCAGCAAACTGTCGGGACTCACTTCTCCCCAGTACTTC.

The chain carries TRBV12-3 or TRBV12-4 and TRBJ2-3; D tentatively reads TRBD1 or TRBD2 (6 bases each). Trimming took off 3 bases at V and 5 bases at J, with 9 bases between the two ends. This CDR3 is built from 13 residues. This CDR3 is CASSLGGRDTQYF. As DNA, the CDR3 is TGTGCCAGCAGTTTGGGGGGCCGAGATACGCAGTATTTT.

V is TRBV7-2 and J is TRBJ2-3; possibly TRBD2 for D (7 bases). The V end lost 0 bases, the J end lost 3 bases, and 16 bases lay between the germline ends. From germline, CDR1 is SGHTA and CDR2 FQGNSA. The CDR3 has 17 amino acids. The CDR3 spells CASSLALAGAWTDTQYF. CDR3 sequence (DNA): TGTGCCAGCAGCTTAGCGCTGGCGGGGGCTTGGACAGATACGCAGTATTTT.

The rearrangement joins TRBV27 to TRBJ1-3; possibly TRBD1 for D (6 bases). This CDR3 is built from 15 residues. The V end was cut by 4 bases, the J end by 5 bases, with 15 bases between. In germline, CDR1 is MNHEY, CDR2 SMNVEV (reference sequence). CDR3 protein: CASSSQTGQRNTIYF. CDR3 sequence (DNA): TGTGCCAGCAGTTCCCAGACAGGTCAGAGAAACACCATATATTTT.

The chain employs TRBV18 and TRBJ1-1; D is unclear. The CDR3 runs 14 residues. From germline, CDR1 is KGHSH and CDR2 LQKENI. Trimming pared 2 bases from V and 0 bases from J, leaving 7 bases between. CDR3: CASSPTGMNTEAFF. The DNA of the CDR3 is TGTGCCAGCTCACCAACGGGAATGAACACTGAAGCTTTCTTT.

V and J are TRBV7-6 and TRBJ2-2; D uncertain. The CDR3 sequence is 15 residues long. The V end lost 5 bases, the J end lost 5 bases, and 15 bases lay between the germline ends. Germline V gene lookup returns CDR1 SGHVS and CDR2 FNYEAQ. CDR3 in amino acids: CASSPRLGSTGELFF. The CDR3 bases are TGTGCCAGCAGCCCCCGGTTGGGGTCAACCGGGGAGCTGTTTTTT.

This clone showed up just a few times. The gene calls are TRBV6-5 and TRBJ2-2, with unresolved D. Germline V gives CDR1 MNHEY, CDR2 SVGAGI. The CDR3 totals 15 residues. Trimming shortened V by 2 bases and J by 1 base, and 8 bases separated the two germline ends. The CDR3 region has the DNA TGTGCCAGCAGTTACAGGGCCGGGAACACCGGGGAGCTGTTTTTT. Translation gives CASSYRAGNTGELFF.

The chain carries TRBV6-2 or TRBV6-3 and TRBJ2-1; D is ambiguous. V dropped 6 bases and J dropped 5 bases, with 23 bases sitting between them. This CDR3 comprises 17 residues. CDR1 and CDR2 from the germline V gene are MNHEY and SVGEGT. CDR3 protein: CASRPNTQTQVDNEQFF. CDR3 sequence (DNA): TGTGCCAGCAGACCTAATACGCAGACCCAAGTTGACAATGAGCAGTTCTTC.

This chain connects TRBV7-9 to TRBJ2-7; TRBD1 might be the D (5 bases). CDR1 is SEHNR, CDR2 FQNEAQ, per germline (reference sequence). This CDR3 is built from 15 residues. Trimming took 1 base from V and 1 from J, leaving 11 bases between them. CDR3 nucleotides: TGTGCCAGCAGCTTAGGGGCAGGGTGGTCCTACGAGCAGTACGTC. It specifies CASSLGAGWSYEQYV.

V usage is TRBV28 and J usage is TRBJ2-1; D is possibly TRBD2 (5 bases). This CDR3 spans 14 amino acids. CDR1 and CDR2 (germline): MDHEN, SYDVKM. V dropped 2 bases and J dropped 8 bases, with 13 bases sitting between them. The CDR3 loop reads CASSLPGSVDEQFF. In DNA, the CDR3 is TGTGCCAGCAGTTTACCGGGGTCGGTCGATGAGCAGTTCTTC.

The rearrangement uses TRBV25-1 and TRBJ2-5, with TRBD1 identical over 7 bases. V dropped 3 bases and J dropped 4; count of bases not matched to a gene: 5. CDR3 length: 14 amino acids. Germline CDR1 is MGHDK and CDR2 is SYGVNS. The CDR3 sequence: CASSEAGGRETQYF. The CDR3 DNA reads TGTGCCAGCAGTGAGGCAGGGGGAAGAGAGACCCAGTACTTC.

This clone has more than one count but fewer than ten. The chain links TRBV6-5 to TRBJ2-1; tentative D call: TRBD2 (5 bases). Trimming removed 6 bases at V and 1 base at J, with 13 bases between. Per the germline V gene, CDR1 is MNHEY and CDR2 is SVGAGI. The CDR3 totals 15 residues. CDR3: CASRPLGSSYNEQFF. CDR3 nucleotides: TGTGCCAGCAGACCACTAGGGAGTTCCTACAATGAGCAGTTCTTC.

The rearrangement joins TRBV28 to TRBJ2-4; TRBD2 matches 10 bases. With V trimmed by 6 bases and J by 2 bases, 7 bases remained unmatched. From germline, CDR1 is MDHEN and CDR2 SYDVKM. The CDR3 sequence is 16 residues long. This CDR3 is CASSQTSGVSKNIQYF. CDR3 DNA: TGTGCCAGCAGCCAAACTAGCGGGGTCTCCAAAAACATTCAGTACTTC.

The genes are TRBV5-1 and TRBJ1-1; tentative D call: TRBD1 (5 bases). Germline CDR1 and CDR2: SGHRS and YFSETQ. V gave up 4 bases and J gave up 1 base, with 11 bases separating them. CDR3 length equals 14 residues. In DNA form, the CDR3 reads TGCGCCAGCAGCACCGGGACGGGGAACACTGAAGCTTTCTTT. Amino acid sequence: CASSTGTGNTEAFF.

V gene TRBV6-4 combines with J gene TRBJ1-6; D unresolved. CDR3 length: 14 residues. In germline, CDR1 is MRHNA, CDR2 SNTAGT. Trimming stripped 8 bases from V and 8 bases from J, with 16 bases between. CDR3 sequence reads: CASRRGPEDSPLHF. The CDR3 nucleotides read TGTGCCAGCCGTCGCGGACCGGAGGATTCACCCCTCCACTTT.

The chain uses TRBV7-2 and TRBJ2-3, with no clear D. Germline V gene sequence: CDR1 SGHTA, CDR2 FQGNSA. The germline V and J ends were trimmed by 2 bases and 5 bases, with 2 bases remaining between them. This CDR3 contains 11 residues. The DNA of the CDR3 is TGTGCCAGCAGCTTATTAGATACGCAGTATTTT. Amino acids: CASSLLDTQYF.

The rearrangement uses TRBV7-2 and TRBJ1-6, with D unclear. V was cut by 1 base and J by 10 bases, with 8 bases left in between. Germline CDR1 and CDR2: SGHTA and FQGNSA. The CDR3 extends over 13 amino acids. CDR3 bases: TGTGCCAGCAGCTTAGTCTTGGGATCACCCCTCCACTTT. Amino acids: CASSLVLGSPLHF.

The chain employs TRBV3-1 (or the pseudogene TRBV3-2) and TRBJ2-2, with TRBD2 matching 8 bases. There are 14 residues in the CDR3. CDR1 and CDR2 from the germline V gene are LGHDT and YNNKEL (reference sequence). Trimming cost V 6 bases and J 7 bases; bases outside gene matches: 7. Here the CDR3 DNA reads TGTGCCAGCAGGTTCGGGGGGGCCGGCGGGGAGCTGTTTTTT. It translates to CASRFGGAGGELFF.

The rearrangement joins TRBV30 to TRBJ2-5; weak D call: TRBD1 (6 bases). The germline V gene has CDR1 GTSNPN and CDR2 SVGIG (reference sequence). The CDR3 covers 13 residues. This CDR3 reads CGLDRGRRETQYF. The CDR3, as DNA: TGTGGTCTGGACAGAGGGCGGCGGGAGACCCAGTACTTC.

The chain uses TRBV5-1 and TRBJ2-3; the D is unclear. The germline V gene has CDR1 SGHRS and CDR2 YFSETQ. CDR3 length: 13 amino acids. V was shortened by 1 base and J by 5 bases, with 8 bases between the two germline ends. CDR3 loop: CASSLNWKDTQYF. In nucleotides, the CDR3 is TGCGCCAGCAGCTTGAACTGGAAAGATACGCAGTATTTT. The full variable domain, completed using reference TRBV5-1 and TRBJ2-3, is KAGVTQTPRYLIKTRGQQVTLSCSPISGHRSVSWYQQTPGQGLQFLFEYFSETQRNKGNFPGRFSGRQFSNSRSEMNVSTLELGDSALYLCASSLNWKDTQYFGPGTRLTVL.